This section outlines one T cell receptor beta chain sequence together with its context. The antigen is undetermined. This sample was taken from a study of somatic mutations in cytotoxic T cells in rheumatoid arthritis. Study context: No treatment had yet been given when patient blood (30 ml EDTA) was drawn, right after diagnosis.

Study-level points and caveats: A largest CD8+ clone above 20% of CD8+ cells occurred in about an eighth of the 65 patients. No antigen targets were known for the expanded CD8+ clones. Unlike healthy controls, rheumatoid arthritis patients had CD8+ clonality that increased with age.

The CDR3 is 16 amino acids. Losses at the gene ends were 2 bases for V and 3 bases for J; bases not matched to a gene: 0. Germline V lookup: CDR1 MNHEY, CDR2 SVGAGI. Measured with immunoSEQ multiplex PCR; TCRdb has only the in-frame clones, and not every one. The data show about 5,000 clones, about four fifths seen once. The sequence came from an adult with rheumatoid arthritis. V and J are TRBV6-5 and TRBJ2-1; 14 bases are a match to TRBD2. Sample: CD8+ T cells sorted from blood. CDR3 nucleotides: TGTGCCAGCAGTTACGGGACTAGCGGGAGCTACAATGAGCAGTTCTTC. Amino acids: CASSYGTSGSYNEQFF.